The following is a T cell receptor (beta chain) sequence with its context. TCR beta sequences were obtained from blood CD8+ and CD4+ T cells. This sample is part of a study of CD8 T cells in Susac syndrome. This CDR3 region has 16 residues. Germline V gene lookup returns CDR1 MNHEY and CDR2 SMNVEV (reference sequence). After removal of 5 bases from V and 4 bases from J, the junction contained 11 bases not matched to a gene. cDNA came from roughly 0.53 to 1 ug RNA primed by random hexamers. The authors amplified TCR beta CDR3 across 54 Vbeta and 13 Jbeta using immunoSEQ multiplex PCR. In TCRdb, the immunoSEQ multiplex PCR reads were re-called with MiXCR into one record per CDR3 protein. The sample has around 100,000 distinct CDR3 sequences, about 96% seen once.

Specimen: CD8+ T cells from PBMCs. The rearrangement joins TRBV27 to TRBJ1-1; 9 nucleotides agree with TRBD1. This clonotype originated in a human donor with Susac syndrome. This chain's CDR3 is CASSAGTGLLSTEAFF. DNA of the CDR3: TGTGCCAGCAGTGCGGGGACAGGGTTACTGAGCACTGAAGCTTTCTTT.